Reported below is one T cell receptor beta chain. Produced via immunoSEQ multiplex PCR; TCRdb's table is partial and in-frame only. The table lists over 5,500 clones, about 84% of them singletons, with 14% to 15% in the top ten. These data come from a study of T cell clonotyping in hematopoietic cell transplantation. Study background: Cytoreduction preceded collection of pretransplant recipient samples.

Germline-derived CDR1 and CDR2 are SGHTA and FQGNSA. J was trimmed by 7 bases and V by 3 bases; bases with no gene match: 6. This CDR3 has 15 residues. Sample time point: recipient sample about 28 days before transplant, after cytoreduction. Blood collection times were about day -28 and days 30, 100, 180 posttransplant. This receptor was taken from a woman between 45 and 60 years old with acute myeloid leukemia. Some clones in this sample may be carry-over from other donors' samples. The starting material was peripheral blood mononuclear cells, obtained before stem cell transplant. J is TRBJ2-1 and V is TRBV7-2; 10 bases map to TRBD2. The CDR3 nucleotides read TGTGCCAGCAGCTTCGGGCTAGCGGGAGTAAATGAGCAGTTCTTC. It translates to CASSFGLAGVNEQFF.